This record concerns one T cell receptor beta chain sequence. What it binds is unknown. This specimen belongs to a study of OX40 agonist ivuxolimab in advanced cancers. The V gene's germline CDR1 is SGDLS and CDR2 YYNGEE. V trimming: 2 bases; J trimming: 5 bases; junction bases outside the gene matches: 8. The CDR3 loop spans 16 amino acids. Study-wide findings and caveats: Fewer expanded clones were found on average in CD4+ than in CD8+ T cells.

Method: immunoSEQ multiplex PCR; TCRdb's copy keeps in-frame clones and lacks some. The sample gives about 34,000 clones, about 93% of which show up once; 4% to 4.5% is in the top ten. This specimen consisted of CD4+ or CD8+ T cells sorted from blood, obtained in a trial of the OX40 agonist ivuxolimab. The TCR sequence derives from an adult with an advanced solid tumor such as melanoma, head and neck, liver or kidney cancer. The chain employs TRBV9 and TRBJ2-7, with 12 positions matching TRBD1. CDR3 residues: CASSVSGTGGFDEQYF. DNA of the CDR3: TGTGCCAGCAGCGTGAGTGGGACAGGGGGCTTCGACGAGCAGTACTTC.